Listed here are 25 T cell receptor beta chains from one sample, sequenced in a study of a mutant IDH1 vaccine in newly diagnosed glioma. Time point in this sample: baseline, week 1 (first vaccination visit). Treatment of the sample: pre-vaccination baseline after standard-of-care therapy. The data were produced by immunoSEQ multiplex PCR, yet TCRdb's version contains in-frame clones alone and is incomplete. The sample lists about 54,000 clones, roughly 80% occurring once. The sequenced sample was PBMCs, obtained from a glioma patient treated with radiotherapy, temozolomide or both. The receptors here all came from a young man with glioma.

The chain combines TRBV6-5 with TRBJ2-7; maybe TRBD2 (5 bases). Germline CDR1 MNHEY, CDR2 SVGAGI. V was shortened by 2 bases and J by 2 bases, with 13 bases between the two germline ends. The CDR3 loop spans 15 amino acids. In DNA, the CDR3 is TGTGCCAGCAGTTACGGACTTATGGGAGCCTACGAGCAGTACTTC. Its protein product is CASSYGLMGAYEQYF.

The rearrangement joins TRBV18 to TRBJ1-1; a weak D match, TRBD1 (5 bases). Germline CDR1 and CDR2: KGHSH and LQKENI. Trimming removed 3 bases at V and 1 base at J, with 6 bases between. The CDR3 runs 13 residues. CDR3 region: CASSPTGNTEAFF. In DNA form, the CDR3 reads TGTGCCAGCTCACCCACAGGGAACACTGAAGCTTTCTTT.

The rearrangement links TRBV15 to TRBJ2-7, with D hard to call. The CDR3 loop spans 14 amino acids. Trimming cost V 0 bases and J 2 bases, with 8 bases left between them. Germline CDR1 LNHNV, CDR2 YYDKDF (reference sequence). This chain's CDR3 is CATSRDPTAYEQYF. The CDR3 nucleotides are TGTGCCACCAGCAGAGATCCCACAGCCTACGAGCAGTACTTC.

This clone is classed as medium-sized. The chain has TRBV2 and TRBJ1-2, with D hard to call. Germline assignment: CDR1 SNHLY and CDR2 FYNNEI. Trimming stripped 2 bases from V and 0 bases from J, with 16 bases between. This CDR3 region has 17 residues. CDR3 coding DNA: TGTGCCAGCAGTGAATACCCCCAGAGCGACCCTAACTATGGCTACACCTTC. It specifies CASSEYPQSDPNYGYTF.

The V and J genes are TRBV11-2 and TRBJ2-7, with TRBD2 as a possible D gene (5 bases). CDR1 is SGHAT and CDR2 is FQNNGV in the germline V gene. V dropped 1 base and J dropped 7 bases, with 17 bases sitting between them. The CDR3 contains 15 residues. CDR3 loop: CASSLGGSLSGEQYF. CDR3 DNA sequence: TGTGCCAGCAGCTTAGGTGGGAGTCTCTCGGGGGAGCAGTACTTC.

This clone was seen a single time. The V and J genes are TRBV15 and TRBJ1-1; 8 bases align to TRBD1. CDR1 is LNHNV and CDR2 is YYDKDF in the germline V gene (reference sequence). J gave up 2 bases and V 7 bases, and 9 bases lay outside the gene matches. The CDR3 extends over 15 amino acids. As DNA, the CDR3 is TGTGCCACCAAATCCGGACAGGGCCTAAACACTGAAGCTTTCTTT. This translates into CATKSGQGLNTEAFF.

The chain employs TRBV5-4 and TRBJ1-2; D may be TRBD1 (5 bases). CDR1 is SGHNT, CDR2 YYREEE, per germline (reference sequence). Trimming stripped 5 bases from V and 4 bases from J, with 21 bases between. The CDR3 totals 16 residues. Here the CDR3 DNA reads TGTGCCAGCAGGTCAAGTCCTGAAGGGGTTGGCTATGGCTACACCTTC. Residues: CASRSSPEGVGYGYTF. The full variable domain, rest sourced from reference TRBV5-4 and TRBJ1-2, is ETGVTQSPTHLIKTRGQQVTLRCSSQSGHNTVSWYQQALGQGPQFIFQYYREEENGRGNFPPRFSGLQFPNYSSELNVNALELDDSALYLCASRSSPEGVGYGYTFGSGTRLTVV.

The chain is built from TRBV7-2 and TRBJ1-4, with D possibly TRBD1 on 5 matching bases. Germline CDR1 reads SGHTA; CDR2 reads FQGNSA. V was pared by 1 base and J by 4 bases, with 10 bases between. The CDR3 consists of 15 residues. The DNA for the CDR3 is TGTGCCAGCAGCTTAGGGGGCGGCTATAATGAAAAACTGTTTTTT. This translates into CASSLGGGYNEKLFF.

The V call is TRBV5-5, the J call TRBJ2-1; D is ambiguous. The germline V and J ends were trimmed by 5 bases and 4 bases, with 16 bases remaining between them. Germline values: CDR1 SGHKS, CDR2 YYEKEE (reference sequence). CDR3 length: 15 residues. The CDR3 protein is CASRHYQWGYNEQFF. Written as DNA, the CDR3 is TGTGCCAGCAGGCACTATCAGTGGGGTTACAATGAGCAGTTCTTC.

V is TRBV7-2 and J is TRBJ2-7; D is undetermined. Germline values: CDR1 SGHTA, CDR2 FQGNSA. Trimming removed 4 bases at V and 4 bases at J, with 11 bases between. The CDR3 is 13 amino acids. The chain's CDR3 is CASSYPPVYEQYF. The CDR3 bases are TGTGCCAGCAGCTACCCGCCGGTGTACGAGCAGTACTTC.

V gene TRBV7-9 combines with J gene TRBJ2-3; D uncertain. Deletions cut 5 bases from V and 0 bases from J, with 9 bases between. The CDR3 has 14 amino acids. CDR1 SEHNR and CDR2 FQNEAQ come from the germline V gene (reference sequence). The CDR3 DNA sequence: TGTGCCAGCAGCCTGACCTATAGCACAGATACGCAGTATTTT. It specifies CASSLTYSTDTQYF.

This chain uses TRBV7-9 with TRBJ1-5; possible D gene TRBD1, 5 bases. The CDR3 loop spans 15 amino acids. V was clipped by 5 bases and J by 6 bases, with 17 bases between them. CDR1 and CDR2 (germline): SEHNR, FQNEAQ (reference sequence). The CDR3 nucleotides are TGTGCCAGCAGCCCCGCGTACGGGGGTGGTCAGCCCCAGCATTTT. Translating gives CASSPAYGGGQPQHF.

This rearrangement joins TRBV25-1 to TRBJ2-2; D ambiguous. The CDR3 spans 12 residues. The V end lost 6 bases, the J end lost 6 bases, and 8 bases lay between the germline ends. Per germline, CDR1 MGHDK and CDR2 SYGVNS. In DNA, the CDR3 is TGTGCCAGCAGACCCTTCGCCGGGGAGCTGTTTTTT. Translated: CASRPFAGELFF.

The chain is built from TRBV27 and TRBJ2-6; D call uncertain. Germline CDR1 is MNHEY and CDR2 is SMNVEV (reference sequence). The germline V and J ends were trimmed by 0 bases and 0 bases, with 12 bases remaining between them. The length of the CDR3 is 18 residues. The CDR3 nucleotides are TGTGCCAGCAGTTTATCGTCAGAGTTTTACTCTGGGGCCAACGTCCTGACTTTC. Its protein product is CASSLSSEFYSGANVLTF.

The J gene is TRBJ2-7, the V gene TRBV7-2, with a weak D call TRBD2 (7 bases). This CDR3 spans 15 amino acids. V lost 5 bases, J lost 2 bases, and 16 bases lay in between. CDR1 is SGHTA, CDR2 FQGNSA, per germline. This CDR3 reads CASSLAGGRTYEQYF. The CDR3 DNA is TGTGCCAGCAGCCTTGCCGGGGGGCGAACCTACGAGCAGTACTTC.

The CDR3 sequence: CASRIDYNSGNTIYF. In DNA form, the CDR3 reads TGTGCCAGCAGAATCGACTATAACTCTGGAAACACCATATATTTT. The rearrangement links TRBV7-2 to TRBJ1-3; no definite D call. V was trimmed by 6 bases and J by 0 bases, leaving 12 bases between them. Germline V gene sequence: CDR1 SGHTA, CDR2 FQGNSA. CDR3 length: 15 residues.

The J gene is TRBJ2-2, the V gene TRBV27, with D possibly matching TRBD1 (6 bases). V lost 0 bases and J 4 bases, leaving 15 bases between the germline ends. The CDR3 has 17 amino acids. CDR1 MNHEY and CDR2 SMNVEV come from the germline V gene (reference sequence). The CDR3 loop reads CASSLSPYRETTGELFF. For the CDR3, the DNA is TGTGCCAGCAGTTTATCCCCCTACAGGGAAACCACCGGGGAGCTGTTTTTT.

V is TRBV30 and J is TRBJ1-5, with D perhaps TRBD1 (6 bases). Germline CDR1 and CDR2: GTSNPN and SVGIG (reference sequence). The CDR3 totals 15 residues. V lost 1 base and J lost 2, with 12 bases in between. This CDR3 reads CAWSAGALGNQPQHF. Written as DNA, the CDR3 is TGTGCCTGGAGTGCAGGGGCGCTGGGCAATCAGCCCCAGCATTTT.

The chain has TRBV7-2 and TRBJ1-4, with D perhaps TRBD1 (5 bases). Between the trimmed V and J ends, which lost 3 bases and 0 bases, there was a span of 11 bases. This CDR3 has 16 residues. CDR1 and CDR2 from the germline V gene are SGHTA and FQGNSA. CDR3 DNA: TGTGCCAGCAGCTTCTACGGGGGAGCAACTAATGAAAAACTGTTTTTT. Protein sequence: CASSFYGGATNEKLFF.

The CDR3 nucleotides read TGTGCCACCAGCAGAGAGGTGCCCACTGAAGCTTTCTTT. Translation gives CATSREVPTEAFF. V usage is TRBV15 and J usage is TRBJ1-1; the D is unclear. The V and J ends lost 0 bases and 4 bases respectively, with 6 bases between them. The germline V gene has CDR1 LNHNV and CDR2 YYDKDF (reference sequence). CDR3 size: 13 residues.

This clone has only one observation. This rearrangement joins TRBV6-5 to TRBJ2-7; D may match TRBD1 or TRBD2 (5 bases each). Trimming took off 0 bases at V and 2 bases at J, with 8 bases between the two ends. Germline V gene data show CDR1 as MNHEY and CDR2 as SVGAGI. This CDR3 is built from 14 residues. Written as DNA, the CDR3 is TGTGCCAGCAGTTACTCCGGGACCCCCTACGAGCAGTACTTC. Protein product: CASSYSGTPYEQYF.

This chain connects TRBV29-1 to TRBJ2-1; 7 positions agree with TRBD2. This CDR3 spans 13 amino acids. Germline trimming cut 5 bases from V and 1 base from J; bases unmatched to any gene: 2. Germline CDR1 and CDR2: SQVTM and ANQGSEA. CDR3: CSVTGGSYNEQFF. CDR3 coding DNA: TGCAGCGTTACGGGGGGTTCCTACAATGAGCAGTTCTTC.

V gene TRBV29-1 combines with J gene TRBJ2-2, with 9 nucleotides matching TRBD1. The ends lost 3 bases at V and 3 bases at J; junction bases unmatched: 20. The CDR3 covers 20 residues. Germline-derived CDR1 and CDR2 are SQVTM and ANQGSEA. The CDR3 nucleotides are TGCAGCGTTGAGAGGGCGAGGGTAGTAGGGACAGGGACGTACACCGGGGAGCTGTTTTTT. This gives the protein CSVERARVVGTGTYTGELFF.

The J gene is TRBJ2-5, the V gene TRBV5-6; D not certain. This CDR3 is 14 amino acids long. Germline values: CDR1 SGHDT, CDR2 YYEEEE. The germline V and J ends were trimmed by 2 bases and 1 base, with 9 bases remaining between them. The CDR3 DNA follows: TGTGCCAGCAGCTTTATATCGGTCCAAGAGACCCAGTACTTC. Translating it yields CASSFISVQETQYF. The full variable domain, rest sourced from reference TRBV5-6 and TRBJ2-5, is DAGVTQSPTHLIKTRGQQVTLRCSPKSGHDTVSWYQQALGQGPQFIFQYYEEEERQRGNFPDRFSGHQFPNYSSELNVNALLLGDSALYLCASSFISVQETQYFGPGTRLLVL.

The V gene is TRBV5-5, the J gene TRBJ1-5, with TRBD1 identical over 7 bases. Germline V gene data show CDR1 as SGHKS and CDR2 as YYEKEE (reference sequence). CDR3 length equals 16 residues. Trimming took 3 bases from V and 4 from J; bases not matched to a gene: 10. The CDR3 loop is CASSSKRQGRNQPQHF. CDR3 DNA: TGTGCCAGCAGCTCTAAACGACAGGGAAGGAATCAGCCCCAGCATTTT.